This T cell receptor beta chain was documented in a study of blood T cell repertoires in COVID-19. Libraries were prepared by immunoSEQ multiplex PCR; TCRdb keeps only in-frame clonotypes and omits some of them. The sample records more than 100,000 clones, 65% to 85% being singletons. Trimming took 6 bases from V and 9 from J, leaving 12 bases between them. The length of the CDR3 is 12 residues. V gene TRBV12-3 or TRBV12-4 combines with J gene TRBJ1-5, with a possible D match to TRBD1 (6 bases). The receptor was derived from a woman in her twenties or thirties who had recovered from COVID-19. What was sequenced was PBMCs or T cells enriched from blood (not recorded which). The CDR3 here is CASRRDIRPQHF. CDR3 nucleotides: TGTGCCAGCAGGAGGGACATTCGGCCCCAGCATTTT.